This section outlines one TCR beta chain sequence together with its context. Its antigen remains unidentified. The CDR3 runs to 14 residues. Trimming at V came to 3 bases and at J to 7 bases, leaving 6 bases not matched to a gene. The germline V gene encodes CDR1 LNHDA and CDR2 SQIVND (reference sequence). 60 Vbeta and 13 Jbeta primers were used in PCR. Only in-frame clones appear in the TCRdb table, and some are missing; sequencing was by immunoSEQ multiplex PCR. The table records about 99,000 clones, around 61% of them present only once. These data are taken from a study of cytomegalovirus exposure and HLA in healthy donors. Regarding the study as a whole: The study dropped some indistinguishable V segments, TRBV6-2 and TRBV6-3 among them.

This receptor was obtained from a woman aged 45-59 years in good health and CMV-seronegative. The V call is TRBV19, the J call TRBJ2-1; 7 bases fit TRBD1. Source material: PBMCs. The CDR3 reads CASSIGNRGNEQFF. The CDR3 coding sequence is TGTGCCAGTAGTATTGGGAACAGGGGTAATGAGCAGTTCTTC.